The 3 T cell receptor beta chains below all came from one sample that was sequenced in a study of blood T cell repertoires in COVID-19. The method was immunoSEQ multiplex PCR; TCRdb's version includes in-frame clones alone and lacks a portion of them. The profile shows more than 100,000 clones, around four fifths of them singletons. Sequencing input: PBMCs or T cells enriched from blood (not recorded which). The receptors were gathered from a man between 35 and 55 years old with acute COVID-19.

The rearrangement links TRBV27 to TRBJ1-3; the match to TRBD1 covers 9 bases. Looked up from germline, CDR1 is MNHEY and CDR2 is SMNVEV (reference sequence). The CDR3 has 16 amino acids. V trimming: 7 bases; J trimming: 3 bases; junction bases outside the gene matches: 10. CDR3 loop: CASKAATGGSGNTIYF. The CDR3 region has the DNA TGTGCCAGCAAGGCCGCCACAGGGGGCAGTGGAAACACCATATATTTT.

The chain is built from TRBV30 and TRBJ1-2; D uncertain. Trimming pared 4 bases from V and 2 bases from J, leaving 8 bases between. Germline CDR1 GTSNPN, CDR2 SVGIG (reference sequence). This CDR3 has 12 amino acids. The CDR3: CAWTPGNYGYTF. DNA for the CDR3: TGTGCCTGGACCCCAGGAAACTATGGCTACACCTTC. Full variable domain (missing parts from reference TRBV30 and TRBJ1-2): SQTIHQWPATLVQPVGSPLSLECTVEGTSNPNLYWYRQAAGRGLQLLFYSVGIGQISSEVPQNLSASRPQDRQFILSSKKLLLSDSGFYLCAWTPGNYGYTFGSGTRLTVV.

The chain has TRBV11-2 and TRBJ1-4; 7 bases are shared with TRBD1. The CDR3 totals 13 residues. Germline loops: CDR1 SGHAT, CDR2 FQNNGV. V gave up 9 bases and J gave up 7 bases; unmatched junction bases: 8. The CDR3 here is CASSTGAAEKLFF. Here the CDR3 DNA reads TGTGCCAGTTCTACAGGGGCCGCTGAAAAACTGTTTTTT.